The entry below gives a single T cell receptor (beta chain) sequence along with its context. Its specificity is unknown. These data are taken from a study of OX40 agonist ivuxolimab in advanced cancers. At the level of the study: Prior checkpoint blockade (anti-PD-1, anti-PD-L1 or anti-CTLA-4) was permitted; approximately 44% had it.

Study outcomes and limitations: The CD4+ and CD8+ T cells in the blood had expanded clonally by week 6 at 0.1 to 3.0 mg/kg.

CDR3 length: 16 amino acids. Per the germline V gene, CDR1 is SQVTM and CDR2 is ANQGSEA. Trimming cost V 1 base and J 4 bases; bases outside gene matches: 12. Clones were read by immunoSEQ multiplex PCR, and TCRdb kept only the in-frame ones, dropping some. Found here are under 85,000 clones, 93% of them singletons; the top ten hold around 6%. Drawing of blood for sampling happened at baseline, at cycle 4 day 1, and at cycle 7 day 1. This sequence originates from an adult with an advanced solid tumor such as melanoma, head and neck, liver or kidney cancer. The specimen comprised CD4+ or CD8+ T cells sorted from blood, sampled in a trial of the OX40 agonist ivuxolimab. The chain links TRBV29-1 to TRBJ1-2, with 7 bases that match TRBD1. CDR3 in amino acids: CSVEVYLRDSGYGYTF. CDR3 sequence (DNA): TGCAGCGTTGAAGTTTACTTAAGGGACAGTGGCTATGGCTACACCTTC.